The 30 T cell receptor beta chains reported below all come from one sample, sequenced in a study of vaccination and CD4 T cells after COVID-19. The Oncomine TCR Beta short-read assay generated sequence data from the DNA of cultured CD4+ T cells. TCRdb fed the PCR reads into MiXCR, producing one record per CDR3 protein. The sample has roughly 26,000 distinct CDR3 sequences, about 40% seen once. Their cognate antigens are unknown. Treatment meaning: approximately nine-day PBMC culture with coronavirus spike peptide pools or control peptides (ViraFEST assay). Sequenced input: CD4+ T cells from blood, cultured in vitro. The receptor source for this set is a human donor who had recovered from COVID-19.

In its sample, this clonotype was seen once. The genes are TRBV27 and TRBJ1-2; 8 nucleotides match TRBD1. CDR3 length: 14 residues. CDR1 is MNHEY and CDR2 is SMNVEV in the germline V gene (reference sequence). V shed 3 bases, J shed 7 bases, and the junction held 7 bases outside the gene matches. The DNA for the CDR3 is TGTGCCAGCAGTTTCAGGGGGCGGGAAGGTGGCTACACCTTC. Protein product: CASSFRGREGGYTF.

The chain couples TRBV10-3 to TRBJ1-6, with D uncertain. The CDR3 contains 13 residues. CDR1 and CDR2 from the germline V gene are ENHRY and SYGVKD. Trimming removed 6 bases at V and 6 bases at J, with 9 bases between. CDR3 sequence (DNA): TGTGCCATCAGATTAGAGGCTAATTCACCCCTCCACTTT. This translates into CAIRLEANSPLHF.

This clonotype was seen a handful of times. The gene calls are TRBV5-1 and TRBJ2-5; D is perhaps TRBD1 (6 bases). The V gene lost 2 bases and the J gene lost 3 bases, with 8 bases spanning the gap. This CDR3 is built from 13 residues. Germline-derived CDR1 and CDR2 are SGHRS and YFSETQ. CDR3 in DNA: TGCGCCAGCAGCTTCAGGACAGAAGAGACCCAGTACTTC. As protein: CASSFRTEETQYF.

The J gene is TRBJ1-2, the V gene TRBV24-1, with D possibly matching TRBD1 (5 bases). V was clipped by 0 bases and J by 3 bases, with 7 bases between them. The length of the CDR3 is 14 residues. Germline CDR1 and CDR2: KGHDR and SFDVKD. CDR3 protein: CATSDLGRDYGYTF. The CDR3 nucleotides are TGTGCCACCAGTGATTTGGGCAGGGACTATGGCTACACCTTC.

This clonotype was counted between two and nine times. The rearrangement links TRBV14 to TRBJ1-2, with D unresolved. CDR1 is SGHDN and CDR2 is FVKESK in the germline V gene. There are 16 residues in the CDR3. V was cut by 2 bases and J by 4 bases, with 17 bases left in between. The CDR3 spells CASSQRASWRGYGYTF. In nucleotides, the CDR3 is TGTGCCAGCAGCCAACGAGCTTCATGGCGTGGCTATGGCTACACCTTC.

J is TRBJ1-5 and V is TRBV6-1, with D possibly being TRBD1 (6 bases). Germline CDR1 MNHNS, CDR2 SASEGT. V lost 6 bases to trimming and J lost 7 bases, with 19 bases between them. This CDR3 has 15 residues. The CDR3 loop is CASSPTGNPGQPQHF. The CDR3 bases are TGTGCCAGCAGCCCTACAGGGAATCCAGGCCAGCCCCAGCATTTT.

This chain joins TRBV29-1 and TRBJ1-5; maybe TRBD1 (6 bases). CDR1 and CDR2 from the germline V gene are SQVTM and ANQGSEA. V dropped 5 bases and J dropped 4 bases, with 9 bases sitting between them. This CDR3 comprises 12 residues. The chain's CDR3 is CSVSDRNQPQHF. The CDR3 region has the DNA TGCAGCGTTTCGGACAGAAATCAGCCCCAGCATTTT.

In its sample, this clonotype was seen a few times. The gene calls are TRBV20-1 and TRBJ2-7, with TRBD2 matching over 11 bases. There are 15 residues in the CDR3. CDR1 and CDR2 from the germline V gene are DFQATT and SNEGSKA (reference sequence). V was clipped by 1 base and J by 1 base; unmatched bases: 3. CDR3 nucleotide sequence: TGCAGTGCTAGAGGACTAGCGGGGTGGTCCTACGAGCAGTACTTC. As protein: CSARGLAGWSYEQYF.

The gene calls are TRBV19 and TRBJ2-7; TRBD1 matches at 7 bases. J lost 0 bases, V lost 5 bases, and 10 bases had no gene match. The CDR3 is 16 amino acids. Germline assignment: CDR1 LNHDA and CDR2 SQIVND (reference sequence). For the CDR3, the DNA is TGTGCCAGTAGTCCCCCTGGGGCAGGGGGCTCCTACGAGCAGTACTTC. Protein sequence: CASSPPGAGGSYEQYF.

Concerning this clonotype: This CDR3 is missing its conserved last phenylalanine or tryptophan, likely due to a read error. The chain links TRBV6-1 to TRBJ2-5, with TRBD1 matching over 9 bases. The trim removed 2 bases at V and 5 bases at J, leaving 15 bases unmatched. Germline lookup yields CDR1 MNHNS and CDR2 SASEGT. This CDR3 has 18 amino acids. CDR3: CASSEWGQGRAWGETQYL. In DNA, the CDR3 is TGTGCCAGCAGTGAATGGGGACAGGGCAGGGCCTGGGGGGAGACCCAGTACCTC.

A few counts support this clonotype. The CDR3 region is CASSPSQGRRPDTQYF. The CDR3 bases are TGTGCCAGCAGTCCCTCACAGGGGCGGAGGCCAGATACGCAGTATTTT. This chain uses TRBV28 with TRBJ2-3, with 7 positions matching TRBD1. The J segment lost 4 bases and the V segment lost 5 bases, leaving 12 bases of the junction unmatched. The CDR3 has 16 amino acids. Germline lookup yields CDR1 MDHEN and CDR2 SYDVKM.

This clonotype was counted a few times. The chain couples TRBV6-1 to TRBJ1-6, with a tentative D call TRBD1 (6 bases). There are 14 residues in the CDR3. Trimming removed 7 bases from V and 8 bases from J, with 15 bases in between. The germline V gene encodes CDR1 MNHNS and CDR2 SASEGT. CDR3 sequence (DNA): TGTGCCAGCACACTACAGGGAAGTGATTCACCCCTCCACTTT. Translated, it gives CASTLQGSDSPLHF.

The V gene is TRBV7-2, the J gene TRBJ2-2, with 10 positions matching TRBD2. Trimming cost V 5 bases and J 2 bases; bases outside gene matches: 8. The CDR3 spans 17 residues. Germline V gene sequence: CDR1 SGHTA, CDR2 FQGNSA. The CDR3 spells CASSRSGRNPNTGELFF. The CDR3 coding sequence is TGTGCCAGCAGCCGTAGCGGGAGGAACCCCAACACCGGGGAGCTGTTTTTT.

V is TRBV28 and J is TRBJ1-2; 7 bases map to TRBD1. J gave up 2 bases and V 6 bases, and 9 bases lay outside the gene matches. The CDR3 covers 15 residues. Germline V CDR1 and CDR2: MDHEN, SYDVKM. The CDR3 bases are TGTGCCAGCAGCCGACCCGGGACAGCGAACTATGGCTACACCTTC. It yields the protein CASSRPGTANYGYTF.

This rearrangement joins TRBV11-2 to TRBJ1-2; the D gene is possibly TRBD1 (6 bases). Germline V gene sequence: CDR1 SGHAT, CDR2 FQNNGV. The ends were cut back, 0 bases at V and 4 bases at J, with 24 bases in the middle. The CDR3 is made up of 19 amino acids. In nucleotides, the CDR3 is TGTGCCAGCAGCTTAGATCATGGGAAGGGGGGTGACCCCCCCTATGGCTACACCTTC. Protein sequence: CASSLDHGKGGDPPYGYTF.

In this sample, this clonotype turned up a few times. CDR3 protein: CASSIDRGRPEAFF. CDR3 coding DNA: TGTGCCAGCAGTATTGACAGGGGGCGGCCTGAAGCTTTCTTT. This chain links TRBV7-2 with TRBJ1-1, with TRBD1 identical over 10 bases. Germline V gives CDR1 SGHTA, CDR2 FQGNSA. The V segment lost 6 bases and the J segment 6 bases; nucleotides outside the gene matches: 7. The CDR3 extends over 14 amino acids.

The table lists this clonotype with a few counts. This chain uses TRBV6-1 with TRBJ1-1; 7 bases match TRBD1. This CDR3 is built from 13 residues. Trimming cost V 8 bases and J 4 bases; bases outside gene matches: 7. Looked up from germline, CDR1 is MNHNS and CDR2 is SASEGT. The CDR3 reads CASVTGDRTEAFF. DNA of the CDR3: TGTGCCAGCGTCACAGGGGATCGCACTGAAGCTTTCTTT.

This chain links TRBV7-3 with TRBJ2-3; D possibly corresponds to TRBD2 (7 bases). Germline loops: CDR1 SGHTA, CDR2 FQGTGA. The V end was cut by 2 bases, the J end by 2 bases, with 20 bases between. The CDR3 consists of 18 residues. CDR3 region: CASSLEGVRGGITDTQYF. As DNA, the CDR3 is TGTGCCAGCAGCTTAGAAGGGGTACGCGGGGGCATCACAGATACGCAGTATTTT.

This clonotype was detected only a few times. The DNA for the CDR3 is TGCAGTGCGGCCGACACAGGGGGCGGATCCTACGAGCAGTACTTC. Encoded protein: CSAADTGGGSYEQYF. The rearrangement uses TRBV20-1 and TRBJ2-7; 9 bases are a match to TRBD1. The CDR3 runs to 15 residues. Unmatched junction bases numbered 10, after V lost 6 bases and J lost 1 base. Germline V gene lookup returns CDR1 DFQATT and CDR2 SNEGSKA (reference sequence).

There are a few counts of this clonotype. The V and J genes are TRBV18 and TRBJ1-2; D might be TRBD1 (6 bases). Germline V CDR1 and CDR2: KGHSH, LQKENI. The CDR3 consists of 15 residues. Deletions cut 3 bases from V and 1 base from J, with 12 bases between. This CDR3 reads CASSPDSFFNYGYTF. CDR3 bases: TGTGCCAGCTCACCGGACAGTTTCTTTAACTATGGCTACACCTTC.

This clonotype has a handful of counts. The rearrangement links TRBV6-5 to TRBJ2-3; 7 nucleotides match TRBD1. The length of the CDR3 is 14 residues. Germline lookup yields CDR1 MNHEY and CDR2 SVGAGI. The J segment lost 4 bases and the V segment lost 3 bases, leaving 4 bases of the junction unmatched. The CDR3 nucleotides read TGTGCCAGCAGTTATGGACAGGAGGCAGATACGCAGTATTTT. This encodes CASSYGQEADTQYF.

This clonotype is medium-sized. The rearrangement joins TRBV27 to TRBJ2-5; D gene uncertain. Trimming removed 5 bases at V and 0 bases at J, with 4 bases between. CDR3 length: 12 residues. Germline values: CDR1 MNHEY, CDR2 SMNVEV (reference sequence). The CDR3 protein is CASSEYQETQYF. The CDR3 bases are TGTGCCAGCAGTGAATACCAAGAGACCCAGTACTTC.

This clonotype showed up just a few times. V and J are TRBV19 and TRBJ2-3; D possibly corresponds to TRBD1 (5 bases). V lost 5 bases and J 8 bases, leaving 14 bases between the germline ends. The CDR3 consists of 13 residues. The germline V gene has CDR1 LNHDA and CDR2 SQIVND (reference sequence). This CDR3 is CASSADRSGTQYF. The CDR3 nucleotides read TGTGCCAGTAGTGCCGACAGATCGGGTACGCAGTATTTT.

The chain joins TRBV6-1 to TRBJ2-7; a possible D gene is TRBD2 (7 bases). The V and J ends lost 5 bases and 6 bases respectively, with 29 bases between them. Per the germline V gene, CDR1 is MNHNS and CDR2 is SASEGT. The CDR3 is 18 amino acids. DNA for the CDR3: TGTGCCAGCAGTCCTTACACCCGGCGCGGGGGAGGGGGATCCGAGCAGTACTTC. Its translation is CASSPYTRRGGGGSEQYF.

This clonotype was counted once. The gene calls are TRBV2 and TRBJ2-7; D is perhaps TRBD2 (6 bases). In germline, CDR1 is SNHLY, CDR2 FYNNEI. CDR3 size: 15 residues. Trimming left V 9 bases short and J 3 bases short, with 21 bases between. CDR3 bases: TGTGCCAGTGGCCGGGACTCCAAAGGAGGCTACGAGCAGTACTTC. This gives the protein CASGRDSKGGYEQYF.

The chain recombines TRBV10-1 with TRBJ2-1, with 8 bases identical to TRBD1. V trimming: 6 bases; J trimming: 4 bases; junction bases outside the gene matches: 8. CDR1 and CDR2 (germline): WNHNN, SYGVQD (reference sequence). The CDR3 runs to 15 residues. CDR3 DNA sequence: TGCGCCAGCAGCCCCGGGACAGGCCCATACAATGAGCAGTTCTTC. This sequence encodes CASSPGTGPYNEQFF.

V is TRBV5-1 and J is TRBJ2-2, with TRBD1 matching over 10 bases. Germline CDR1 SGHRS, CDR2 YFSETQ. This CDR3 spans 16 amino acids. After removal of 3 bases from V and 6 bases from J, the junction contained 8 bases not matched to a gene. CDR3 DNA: TGCGCCAGCAGCTCCGGACAGGGGGGGTTGGCCGGGGAGCTGTTTTTT. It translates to CASSSGQGGLAGELFF. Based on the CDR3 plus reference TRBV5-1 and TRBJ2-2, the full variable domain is KAGVTQTPRYLIKTRGQQVTLSCSPISGHRSVSWYQQTPGQGLQFLFEYFSETQRNKGNFPGRFSGRQFSNSRSEMNVSTLELGDSALYLCASSSGQGGLAGELFFGEGSRLTVL.

As DNA, the CDR3 is TGTGCCAGCAGTTTACTGGGACAGGGCTCCGAGCAGTACTTC. Translated: CASSLLGQGSEQYF. The chain carries TRBV27 and TRBJ2-7; 9 positions agree with TRBD1. Losses at the gene ends were 2 bases for V and 6 bases for J; bases not matched to a gene: 5. Germline V CDR1 and CDR2: MNHEY, SMNVEV (reference sequence). The length of the CDR3 is 14 residues.

The CDR3 DNA reads TGTGCCAGCAGTTATTCACAGGGGGTTGGTGAGCAGTTCTTC. Residues: CASSYSQGVGEQFF. This chain joins TRBV6-5 and TRBJ2-1; 8 bases agree with TRBD1. The CDR3 is 14 amino acids. The J segment lost 9 bases and the V segment lost 3 bases, leaving 7 bases of the junction unmatched. CDR1 and CDR2 from the germline V gene are MNHEY and SVGAGI.

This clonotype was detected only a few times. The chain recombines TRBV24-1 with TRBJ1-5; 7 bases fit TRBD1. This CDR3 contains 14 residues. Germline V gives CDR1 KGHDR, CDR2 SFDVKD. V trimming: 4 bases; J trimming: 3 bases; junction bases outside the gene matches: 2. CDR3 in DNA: TGTGCCACCAGTGAACAGGGGTTCAATCAGCCCCAGCATTTT. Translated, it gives CATSEQGFNQPQHF.